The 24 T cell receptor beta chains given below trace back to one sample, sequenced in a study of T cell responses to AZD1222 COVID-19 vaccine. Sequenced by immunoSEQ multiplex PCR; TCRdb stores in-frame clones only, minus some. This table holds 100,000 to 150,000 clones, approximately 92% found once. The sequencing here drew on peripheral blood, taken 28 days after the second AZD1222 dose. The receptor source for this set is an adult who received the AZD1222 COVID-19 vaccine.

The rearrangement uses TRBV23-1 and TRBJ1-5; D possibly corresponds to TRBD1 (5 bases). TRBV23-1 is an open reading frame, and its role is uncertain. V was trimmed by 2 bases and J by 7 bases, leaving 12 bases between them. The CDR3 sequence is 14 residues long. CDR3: CASSQLRAGQPQHF. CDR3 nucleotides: TGCGCCAGCAGTCAACTCAGGGCAGGACAGCCCCAGCATTTT.

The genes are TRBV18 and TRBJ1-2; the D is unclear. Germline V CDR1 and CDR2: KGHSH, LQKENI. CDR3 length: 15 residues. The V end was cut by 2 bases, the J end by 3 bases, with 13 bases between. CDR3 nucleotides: TGTGCCAGCTCACCATCTGGGCGAGCCGACTATGGCTACACCTTC. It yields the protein CASSPSGRADYGYTF.

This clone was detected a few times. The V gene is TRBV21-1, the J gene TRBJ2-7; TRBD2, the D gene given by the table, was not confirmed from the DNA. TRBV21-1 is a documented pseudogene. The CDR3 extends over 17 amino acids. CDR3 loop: CASSKDRRCGESYEQYF. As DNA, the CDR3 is TGTGCCAGCAGCAAAGATCGCCGTTGCGGGGAGTCCTACGAGCAGTACTTC.

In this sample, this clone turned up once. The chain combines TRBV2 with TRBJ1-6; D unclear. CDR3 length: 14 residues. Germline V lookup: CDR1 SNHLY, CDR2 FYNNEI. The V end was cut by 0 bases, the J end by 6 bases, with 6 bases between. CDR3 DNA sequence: TGTGCCAGCAGTGAAGCAGGGCTTAATTCACCCCTCCACTTT. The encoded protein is CASSEAGLNSPLHF.

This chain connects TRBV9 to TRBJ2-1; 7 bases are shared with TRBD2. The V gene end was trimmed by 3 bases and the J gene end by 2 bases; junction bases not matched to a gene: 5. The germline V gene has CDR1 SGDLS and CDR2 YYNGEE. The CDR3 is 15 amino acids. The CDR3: CASSDSGSPYNEQFF. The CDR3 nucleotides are TGTGCCAGCAGCGATAGCGGGTCCCCCTACAATGAGCAGTTCTTC.

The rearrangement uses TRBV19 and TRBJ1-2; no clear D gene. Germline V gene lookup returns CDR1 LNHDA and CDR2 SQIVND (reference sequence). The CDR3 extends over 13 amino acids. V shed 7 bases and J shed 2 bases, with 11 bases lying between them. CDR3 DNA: TGTGCCAGTAATGGCCAGTTCAACTATGGCTACACCTTC. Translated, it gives CASNGQFNYGYTF.

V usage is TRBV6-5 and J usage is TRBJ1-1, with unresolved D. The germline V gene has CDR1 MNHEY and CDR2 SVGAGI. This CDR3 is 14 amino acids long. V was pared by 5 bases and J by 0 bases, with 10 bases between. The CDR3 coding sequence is TGTGCCAGCAGTAGAGGGATCATGAACACTGAAGCTTTCTTT. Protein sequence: CASSRGIMNTEAFF.

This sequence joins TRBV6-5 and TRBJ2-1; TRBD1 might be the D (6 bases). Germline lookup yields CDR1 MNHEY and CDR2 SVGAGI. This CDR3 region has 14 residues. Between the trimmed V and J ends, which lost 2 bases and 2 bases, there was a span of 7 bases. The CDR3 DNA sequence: TGTGCCAGCAGTTACGGACAGCCCTACAATGAGCAGTTCTTC. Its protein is CASSYGQPYNEQFF.

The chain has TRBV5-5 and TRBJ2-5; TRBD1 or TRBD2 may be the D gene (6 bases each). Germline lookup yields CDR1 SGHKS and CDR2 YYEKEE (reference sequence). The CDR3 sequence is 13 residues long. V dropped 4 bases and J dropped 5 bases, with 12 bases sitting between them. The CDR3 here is CASSPTGAETQYF. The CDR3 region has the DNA TGTGCCAGCAGCCCTACGGGGGCGGAGACCCAGTACTTC.

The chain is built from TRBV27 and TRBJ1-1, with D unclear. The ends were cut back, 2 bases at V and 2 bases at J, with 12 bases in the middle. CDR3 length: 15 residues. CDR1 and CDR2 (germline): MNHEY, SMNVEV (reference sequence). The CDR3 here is CASSLVRDYNTEAFF. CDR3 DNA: TGTGCCAGCAGTTTAGTCCGGGATTATAACACTGAAGCTTTCTTT.

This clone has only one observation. CDR3 region: CASQGQRNTEAFF. DNA of the CDR3: TGTGCCAGCCAGGGACAGAGGAACACTGAAGCTTTCTTT. The chain recombines TRBV19 with TRBJ1-1; 7 nucleotides align to TRBD1. Germline CDR1 LNHDA, CDR2 SQIVND (reference sequence). The CDR3 totals 13 residues. The trim removed 9 bases at V and 1 base at J, leaving 5 bases unmatched.

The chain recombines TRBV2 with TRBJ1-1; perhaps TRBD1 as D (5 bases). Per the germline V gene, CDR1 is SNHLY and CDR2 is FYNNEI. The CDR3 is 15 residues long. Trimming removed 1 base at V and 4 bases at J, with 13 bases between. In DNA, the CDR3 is TGTGCCAGCAGTGAAGGACGGGGCAGCTTCACTGAAGCTTTCTTT. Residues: CASSEGRGSFTEAFF.

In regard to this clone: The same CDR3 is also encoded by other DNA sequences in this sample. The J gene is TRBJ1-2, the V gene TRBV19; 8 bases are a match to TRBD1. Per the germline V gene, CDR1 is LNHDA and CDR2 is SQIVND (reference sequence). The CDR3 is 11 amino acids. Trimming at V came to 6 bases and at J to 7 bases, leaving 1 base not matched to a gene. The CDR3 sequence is CASSRGPGYTF. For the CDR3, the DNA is TGTGCCAGTAGCAGGGGGCCTGGCTACACCTTC.

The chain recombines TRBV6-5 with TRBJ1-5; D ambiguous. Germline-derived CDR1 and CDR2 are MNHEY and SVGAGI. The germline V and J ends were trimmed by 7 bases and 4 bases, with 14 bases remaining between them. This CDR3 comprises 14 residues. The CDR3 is CASIIHRRNQPQHF. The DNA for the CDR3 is TGTGCCAGCATCATACACCGAAGGAATCAGCCCCAGCATTTT.

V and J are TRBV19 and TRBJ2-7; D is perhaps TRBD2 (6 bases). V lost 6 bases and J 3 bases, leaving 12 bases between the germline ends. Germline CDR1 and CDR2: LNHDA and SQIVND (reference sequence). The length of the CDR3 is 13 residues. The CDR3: CASSPGTFYEQYF. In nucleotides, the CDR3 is TGTGCCAGTAGCCCCGGGACTTTCTACGAGCAGTACTTC.

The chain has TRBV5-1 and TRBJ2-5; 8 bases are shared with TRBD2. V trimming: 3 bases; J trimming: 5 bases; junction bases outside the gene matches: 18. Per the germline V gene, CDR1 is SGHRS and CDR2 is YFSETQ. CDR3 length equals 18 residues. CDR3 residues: CASSYHTPSGPLGETQYF. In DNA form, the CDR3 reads TGCGCCAGCAGCTACCACACGCCTAGCGGGCCCCTCGGGGAGACCCAGTACTTC.

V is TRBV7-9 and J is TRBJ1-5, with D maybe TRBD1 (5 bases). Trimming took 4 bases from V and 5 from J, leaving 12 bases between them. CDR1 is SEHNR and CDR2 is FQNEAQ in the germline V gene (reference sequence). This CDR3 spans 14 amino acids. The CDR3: CASSSTVRDQPQHF. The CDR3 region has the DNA TGTGCCAGCAGCTCGACAGTCAGGGATCAGCCCCAGCATTTT.

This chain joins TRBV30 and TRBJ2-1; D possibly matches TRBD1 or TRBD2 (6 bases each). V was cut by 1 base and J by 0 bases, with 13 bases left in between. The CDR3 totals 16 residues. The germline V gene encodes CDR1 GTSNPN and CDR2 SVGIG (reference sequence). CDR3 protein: CAWSEGGRTSYNEQFF. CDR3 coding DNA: TGTGCCTGGAGTGAGGGGGGCCGAACCTCCTACAATGAGCAGTTCTTC.

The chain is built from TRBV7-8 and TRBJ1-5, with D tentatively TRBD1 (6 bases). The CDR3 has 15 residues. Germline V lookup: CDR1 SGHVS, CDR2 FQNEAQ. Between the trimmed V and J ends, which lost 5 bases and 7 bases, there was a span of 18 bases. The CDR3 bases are TGTGCCAGCAGCCAGGAGGGGGGGGCGCACCAGCCCCAGCATTTT. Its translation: CASSQEGGAHQPQHF.

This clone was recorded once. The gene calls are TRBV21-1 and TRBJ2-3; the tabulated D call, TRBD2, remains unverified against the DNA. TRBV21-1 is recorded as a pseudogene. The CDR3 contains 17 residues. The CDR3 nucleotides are TGTGCCAGCAGCAAAGCGATAACTAGCGGGGGAACAGATACGCAGTATTTT. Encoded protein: CASSKAITSGGTDTQYF.

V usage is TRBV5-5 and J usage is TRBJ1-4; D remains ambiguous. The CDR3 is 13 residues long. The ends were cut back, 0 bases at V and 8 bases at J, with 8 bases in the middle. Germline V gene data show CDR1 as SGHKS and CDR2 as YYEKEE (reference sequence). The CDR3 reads CASSLATQEKLFF. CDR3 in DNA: TGTGCCAGCAGCTTGGCCACCCAGGAAAAACTGTTTTTT.

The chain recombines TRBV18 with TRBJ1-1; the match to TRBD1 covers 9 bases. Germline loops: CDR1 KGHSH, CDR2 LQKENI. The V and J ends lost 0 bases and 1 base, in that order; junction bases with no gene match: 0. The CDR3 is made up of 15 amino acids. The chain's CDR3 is CASSPPGQGNTEAFF. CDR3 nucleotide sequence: TGTGCCAGCTCACCACCGGGACAGGGGAACACTGAAGCTTTCTTT.

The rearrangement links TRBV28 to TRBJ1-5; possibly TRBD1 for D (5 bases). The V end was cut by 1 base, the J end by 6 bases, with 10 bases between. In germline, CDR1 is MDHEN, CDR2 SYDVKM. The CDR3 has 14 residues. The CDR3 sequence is CASSLFGGTQPQHF. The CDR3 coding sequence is TGTGCCAGCAGTTTATTTGGAGGGACTCAGCCCCAGCATTTT. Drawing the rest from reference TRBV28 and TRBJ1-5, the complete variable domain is DVKVTQSSRYLVKRTGEKVFLECVQDMDHENMFWYRQDPGLGLRLIYFSYDVKMKEKGDIPEGYSVSREKKERFSLILESASTNQTSMYLCASSLFGGTQPQHFGDGTRLSIL.

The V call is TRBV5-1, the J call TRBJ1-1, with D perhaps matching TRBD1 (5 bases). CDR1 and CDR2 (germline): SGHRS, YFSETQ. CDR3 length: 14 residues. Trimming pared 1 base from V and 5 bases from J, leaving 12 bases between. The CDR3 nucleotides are TGCGCCAGCAGCTTGCGGGCAGGGCGAACTGAAGCTTTCTTT. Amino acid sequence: CASSLRAGRTEAFF.